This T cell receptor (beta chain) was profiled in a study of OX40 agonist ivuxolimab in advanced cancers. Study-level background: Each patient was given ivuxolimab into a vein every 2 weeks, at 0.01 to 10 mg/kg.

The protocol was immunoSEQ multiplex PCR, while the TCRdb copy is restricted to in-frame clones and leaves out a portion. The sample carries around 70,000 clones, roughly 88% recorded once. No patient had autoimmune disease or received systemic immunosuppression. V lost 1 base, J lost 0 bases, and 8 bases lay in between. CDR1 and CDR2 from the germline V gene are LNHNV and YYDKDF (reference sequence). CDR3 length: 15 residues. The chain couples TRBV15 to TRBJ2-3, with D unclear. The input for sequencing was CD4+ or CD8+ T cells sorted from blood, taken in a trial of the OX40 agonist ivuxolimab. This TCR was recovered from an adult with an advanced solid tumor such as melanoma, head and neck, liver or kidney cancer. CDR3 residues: CATSRVPHSTDTQYF. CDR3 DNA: TGTGCCACCAGCAGAGTGCCCCATAGCACAGATACGCAGTATTTT.